This note documents a single T cell receptor beta chain sequence. Its specificity is not known. All TCR cDNA molecules were individually tagged with a unique molecular identifier. TCRdb re-analysed the 5' RACE reads in MiXCR, keeping a single row per CDR3 protein. There are some 2,600 distinct CDR3 sequences in the sample; less than 20% occur only once, and 7.1% lies in the top ten. Stated time point: sample taken at primary tumor resection. Donation came from some 72 patients with untreated early-stage non-small cell lung cancer. The data originate from a study of spatial heterogeneity in lung cancer. Looking at the study overall: There was a strong correlation between the counts of TCR transcripts measured in tumor regions and a T cell transcriptional module score that was calculated from matched bulk RNA-seq. Study-level results: Tumor T cell coverage was estimated at 5.5% to 8% for alpha and 11% to 15% for beta chains. Expanded intratumoral alpha and beta TCR counts tracked tumor mutation counts.

Trimming at V came to 3 bases and at J to 14 bases, leaving 18 bases not matched to a gene. Germline V gives CDR1 SGHTA, CDR2 FQGNSA. The CDR3 loop spans 17 amino acids. The starting material was lung tumor tissue, obtained at surgery. The V and J genes are TRBV7-2 and TRBJ1-6; 8 bases are shared with TRBD1. The TCR was taken from a female donor with early-stage non-small cell lung cancer. CDR3 protein: CASSFTSGTGLSRTLHF. CDR3 bases: TGTGCCAGCAGCTTTACGTCCGGGACAGGCCTTTCTCGAACCCTCCACTTT.